The sequence of this TCR beta chain was determined in a study of regulatory T cells in long-lasting Graves disease. The wider study: The study counted Graves' disease as persistent given over 5 years of antithyroid drugs and positive TSH receptor antibodies. Notes on the study in general: TRBV28 was favored in persistent disease, as were TRBJ1-2 and TRBJ2-5. Persistent Graves' disease cases displayed lower TCR diversity than newly diagnosed ones.

The germline gives CDR1 LNHNV, CDR2 YYDKDF (reference sequence). The CDR3 totals 14 residues. J lost 1 base, V lost 1 base, and 0 bases had no gene match. Time point reported: persistent/refractory GD, antithyroid drugs over 5 years with positive TRAb. The TCR library was made from RNA extracted from PBMCs. Comments on this clonotype: The antigen remains undetermined.

Construction of TCR beta libraries relied on iRepertoire HTBI primers and on Arm-PCR targeting CDR3 regions. TCRdb processed the multiplex PCR reads anew with MiXCR; each CDR3 protein has one entry. The sample carries 500,000 to 700,000 distinct CDR3 sequences, 30% recorded once. The receptor was isolated from a female donor with Graves disease. Specimen: peripheral blood mononuclear cells (PBMCs), collected when the disease was refractory, from a patient treated with antithyroid drugs. The chain carries TRBV15 and TRBJ1-1; TRBD1 agrees at 7 bases. CDR3 in amino acids: CATSRGQGNTEAFF. CDR3 DNA sequence: TGTGCCACCAGCAGAGGACAGGGGAACACTGAAGCTTTCTTT. Filled out from reference TRBV15 and TRBJ1-1, the complete variable domain reads DAMVIQNPRYQVTQFGKPVTLSCSQTLNHNVMYWYQQKSSQAPKLLFHYYDKDFNNEADTPDNFQSRRPNTSFCFLDIRSPGLGDTAMYLCATSRGQGNTEAFFGQGTRLTVV.